This T cell receptor beta chain derives from a study of blood T cells in healthy people across ages. Together with a sample-barcoded 5' primer, a J-beta primer mix was included in a second PCR lasting about 7 to 12 cycles. TCRdb fed the 5' RACE reads into MiXCR, producing one record per CDR3 protein. The sample holds 800,000 to 900,000 distinct CDR3 sequences, approximately 65% seen once. CDR3 length equals 17 residues. V was clipped by 5 bases and J by 5 bases; unmatched bases: 8. Germline values: CDR1 SGHTA, CDR2 FQGNSA. Sequenced material: blood. The rearrangement links TRBV7-2 to TRBJ2-3, with 15 bases identical to TRBD2. The clonotype originates from a man younger than 45 in good health. The CDR3 nucleotides are TGTGCCAGCAGCCTTGGACTAGCGGGGGGGTGGGGAGATACGCAGTATTTT. It codes for CASSLGLAGGWGDTQYF.